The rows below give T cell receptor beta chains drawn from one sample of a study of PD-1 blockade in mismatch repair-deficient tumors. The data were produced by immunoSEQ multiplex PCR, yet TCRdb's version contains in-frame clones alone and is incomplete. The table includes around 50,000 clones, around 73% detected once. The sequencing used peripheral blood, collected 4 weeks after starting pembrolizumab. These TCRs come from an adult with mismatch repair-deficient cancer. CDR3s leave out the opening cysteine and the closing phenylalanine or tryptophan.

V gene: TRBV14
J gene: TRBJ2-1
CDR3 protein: ASSQGGVEQF

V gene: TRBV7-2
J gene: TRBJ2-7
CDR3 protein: ASSLVAGGATGEQY

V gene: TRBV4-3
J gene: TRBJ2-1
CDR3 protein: ASSQERGTGSRGEQF

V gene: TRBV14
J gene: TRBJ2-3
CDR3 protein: ASSHSSSTDTQY

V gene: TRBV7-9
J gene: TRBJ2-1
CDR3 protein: ASSFSRRDEQF

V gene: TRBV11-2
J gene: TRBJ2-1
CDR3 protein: ASSSRTSGREDNEQF

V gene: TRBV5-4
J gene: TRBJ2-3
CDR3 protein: ASRFSGPTDTQY

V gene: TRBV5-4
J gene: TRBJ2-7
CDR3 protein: ASSKGHDYEQY

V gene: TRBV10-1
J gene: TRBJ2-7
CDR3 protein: ASSESSYEQY

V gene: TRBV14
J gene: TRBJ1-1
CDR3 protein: ASSGGRNTEAF

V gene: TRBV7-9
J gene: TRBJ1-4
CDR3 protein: ASSLSVRDREKLF

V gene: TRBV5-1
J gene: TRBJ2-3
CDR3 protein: ASSLGREADTQY

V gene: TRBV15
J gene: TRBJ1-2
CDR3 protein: ATSVSNYGYT

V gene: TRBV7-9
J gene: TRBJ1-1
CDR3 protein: ASSLALQVNTEAF

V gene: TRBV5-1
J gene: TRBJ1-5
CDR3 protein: ASSYEWGGQPQH

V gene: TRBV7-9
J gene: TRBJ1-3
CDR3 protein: ASNQGTGNTIY

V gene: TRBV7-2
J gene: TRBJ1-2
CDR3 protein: ASSQDEESPNYGYT

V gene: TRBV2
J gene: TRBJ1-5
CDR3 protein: ASSEGSSNQPQH

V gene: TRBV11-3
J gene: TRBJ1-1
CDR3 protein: ASSFGRYTEAF

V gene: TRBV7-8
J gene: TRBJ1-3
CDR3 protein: ASSPVEIASGNTIY

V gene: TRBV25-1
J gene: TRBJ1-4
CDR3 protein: ASSVPGTREKLF

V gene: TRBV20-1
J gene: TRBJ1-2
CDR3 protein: SASQLYGYT

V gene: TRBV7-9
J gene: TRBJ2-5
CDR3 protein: ASSPSGGQETQY

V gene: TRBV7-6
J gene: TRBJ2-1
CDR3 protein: ASSLLPGGSYNEQF

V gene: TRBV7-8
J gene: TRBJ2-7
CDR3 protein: ASSQGLAVSYEQY